What follows are 9 T cell receptor beta chains derived from one specimen sequenced in a study of a mutant IDH1 vaccine in newly diagnosed glioma. For these TCRs, the target antigens are not known. The repertoire was sequenced with immunoSEQ multiplex PCR; TCRdb's copy has only in-frame clones and lacks some. The sample records 60,000 to 70,000 clones, around 83% being singletons. Time point indicated: week 47, end of study. Topical imiquimod was applied with each vaccine dose, which held 300 ug of mutant IDH1 20-mer peptide. Sequenced here: PBMCs, sampled from a glioma patient whose treatment included an IDH1 peptide vaccine. The receptors originated from a man aged 30 to 39 with glioma.

This chain uses TRBV5-1 with TRBJ2-7; 8 bases are shared with TRBD1. The V segment lost 4 bases and the J segment 4 bases; nucleotides outside the gene matches: 13. CDR3 length: 16 residues. Germline loops: CDR1 SGHRS, CDR2 YFSETQ. CDR3: CASSGGPGTGFYEQYF. The DNA of the CDR3 is TGCGCCAGCAGCGGCGGGCCGGGGACAGGCTTTTACGAGCAGTACTTC.

V usage is TRBV18 and J usage is TRBJ2-4; D is undetermined. The CDR3 spans 13 residues. Trimming pared 5 bases from V and 7 bases from J, leaving 12 bases between. Germline V CDR1 and CDR2: KGHSH, LQKENI. The CDR3 loop is CASSTDGGNIQYF. For the CDR3, the DNA is TGTGCCAGCTCAACGGACGGTGGGAACATTCAGTACTTC.

V and J are TRBV5-8 and TRBJ1-2; 7 bases are shared with TRBD1. CDR1 is SGHTS, CDR2 YDEGEE, per germline. The CDR3 has 14 residues. Trimming cost V 2 bases and J 5 bases; bases outside gene matches: 6. The CDR3 loop is CASSLTRQGYGYTF. CDR3 coding DNA: TGTGCCAGCAGCTTAACAAGACAGGGTTATGGCTACACCTTC.

As DNA, the CDR3 is TGTGCCAGCAGCGGGACAGGGTGGAATGAAAAACTGTTTTTT. Its protein is CASSGTGWNEKLFF. The gene calls are TRBV9 and TRBJ1-4; 8 bases match TRBD1. Germline CDR1 SGDLS, CDR2 YYNGEE. This CDR3 contains 14 residues. Trimming cost V 3 bases and J 5 bases; bases outside gene matches: 3.

The chain employs TRBV5-5 and TRBJ2-5; 10 nucleotides match TRBD2. This CDR3 has 17 amino acids. J lost 4 bases, V lost 0 bases, and 9 bases had no gene match. Germline values: CDR1 SGHKS, CDR2 YYEKEE (reference sequence). CDR3 nucleotides: TGTGCCAGCAGCTTGGCGGCTAGCGGGGGAATTCGAGAGACCCAGTACTTC. It yields the protein CASSLAASGGIRETQYF.

This clone was seen a single time. The CDR3 reads CASNSGRVEEQFF. The CDR3 DNA reads as TGTGCCAGCAATAGCGGCAGGGTGGAAGAGCAGTTCTTC. The chain is built from TRBV6-5 and TRBJ2-1, with a tentative D call TRBD2 (6 bases). V was clipped by 7 bases and J by 10 bases, with 17 bases between them. The CDR3 contains 13 residues. CDR1 and CDR2 (germline): MNHEY, SVGAGI.

The chain recombines TRBV28 with TRBJ1-3, with a tentative D call TRBD1 (5 bases). From germline, CDR1 is MDHEN and CDR2 SYDVKM. This CDR3 is 15 amino acids long. V lost 1 base, J lost 0 bases, and 7 bases lay in between. CDR3: CASSLFRVSGNTIYF. The CDR3, as DNA: TGTGCCAGCAGTTTATTCAGGGTCTCTGGAAACACCATATATTTT.

The chain couples TRBV25-1 to TRBJ1-1, with unresolved D. V lost 9 bases and J lost 4, with 15 bases in between. The CDR3 is 13 residues long. CDR1 is MGHDK and CDR2 is SYGVNS in the germline V gene. The CDR3 protein is CASSSGLPTEAFF. The CDR3 nucleotides read TGTGCCAGTAGCTCGGGCCTCCCCACTGAAGCTTTCTTT.

This clone was detected once. This rearrangement joins TRBV4-1 to TRBJ2-3; no definite D call. This CDR3 spans 15 amino acids. V lost 2 bases, J lost 8 bases, and 17 bases lay in between. Germline CDR1 is MGHRA and CDR2 is YSYEKL. In DNA, the CDR3 is TGCGCCAGCAGCCAACCTAAAACGTCATTAGGTACGCAGTATTTT. It encodes CASSQPKTSLGTQYF.